This T cell receptor (beta chain) stems from a study of hypomethylating agent response in myelodysplastic syndrome. Produced via immunoSEQ multiplex PCR; TCRdb's table is partial and in-frame only. The data hold about 3,100 clones, with roughly 80% observed a single time. Trimming took off 5 bases at V and 3 bases at J, with 17 bases between the two ends. This CDR3 has 16 amino acids. The germline V gene has CDR1 SGHTA and CDR2 FQGNSA. Sequencing was performed on bone marrow, taken before or after starting hypomethylating agent treatment for myelodysplastic syndrome (not recorded which). This TCR derives from a human donor with myelodysplastic syndrome. The rearrangement links TRBV7-2 to TRBJ2-1; D is perhaps TRBD1 (6 bases). Written as DNA, the CDR3 is TGTGCCAGCAGCCGGTCCGGACAGAAAAGCTACAATGAGCAGTTCTTC. Protein product: CASSRSGQKSYNEQFF.